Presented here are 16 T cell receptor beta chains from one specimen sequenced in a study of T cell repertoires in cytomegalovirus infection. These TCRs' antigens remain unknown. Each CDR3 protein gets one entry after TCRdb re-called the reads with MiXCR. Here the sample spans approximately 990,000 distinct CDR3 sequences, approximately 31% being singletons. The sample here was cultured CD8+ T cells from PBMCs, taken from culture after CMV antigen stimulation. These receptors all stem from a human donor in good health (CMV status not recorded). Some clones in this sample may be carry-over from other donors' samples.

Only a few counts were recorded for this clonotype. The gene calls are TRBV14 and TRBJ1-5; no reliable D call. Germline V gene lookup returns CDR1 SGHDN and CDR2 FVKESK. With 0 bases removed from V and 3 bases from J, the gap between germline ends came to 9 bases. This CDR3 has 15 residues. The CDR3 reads CASSQEKQNNQPQHF. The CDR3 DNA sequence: TGTGCCAGCAGCCAAGAGAAACAGAACAATCAGCCCCAGCATTTT.

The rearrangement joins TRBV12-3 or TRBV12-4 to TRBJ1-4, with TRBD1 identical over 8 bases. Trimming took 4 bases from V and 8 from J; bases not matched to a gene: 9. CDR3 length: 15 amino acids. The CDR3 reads CASSSTGGSREKLFF. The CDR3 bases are TGTGCCAGCAGTTCAACAGGGGGGAGTCGAGAAAAACTGTTTTTT.

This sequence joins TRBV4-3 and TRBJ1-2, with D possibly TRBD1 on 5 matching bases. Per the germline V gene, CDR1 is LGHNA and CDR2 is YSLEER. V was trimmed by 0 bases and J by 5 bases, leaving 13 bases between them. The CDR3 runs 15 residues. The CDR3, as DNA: TGCGCCAGCAGCCAAGAGCTGGGACCGTTATATGGCTACACCTTC. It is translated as CASSQELGPLYGYTF.

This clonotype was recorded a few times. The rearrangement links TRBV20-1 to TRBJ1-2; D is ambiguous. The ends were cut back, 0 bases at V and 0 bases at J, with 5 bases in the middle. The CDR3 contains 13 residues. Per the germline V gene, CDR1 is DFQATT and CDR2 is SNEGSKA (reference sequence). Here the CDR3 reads CSAREEANYGYTF. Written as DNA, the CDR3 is TGCAGTGCTAGAGAAGAGGCTAACTATGGCTACACCTTC.

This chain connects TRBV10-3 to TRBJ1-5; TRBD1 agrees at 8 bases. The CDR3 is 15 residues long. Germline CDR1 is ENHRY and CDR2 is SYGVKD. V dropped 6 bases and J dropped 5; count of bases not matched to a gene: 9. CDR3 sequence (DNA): TGTGCCATCAGCCCGACAGGGGAGAGGCATCAGCCCCAGCATTTT. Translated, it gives CAISPTGERHQPQHF.

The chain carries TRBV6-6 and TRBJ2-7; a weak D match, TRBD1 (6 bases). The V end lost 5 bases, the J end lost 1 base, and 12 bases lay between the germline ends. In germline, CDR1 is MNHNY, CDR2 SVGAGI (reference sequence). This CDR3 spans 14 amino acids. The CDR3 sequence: CASSPRQVSYEQYV. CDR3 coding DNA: TGTGCCAGCAGTCCGAGACAGGTATCCTACGAGCAGTACGTC.

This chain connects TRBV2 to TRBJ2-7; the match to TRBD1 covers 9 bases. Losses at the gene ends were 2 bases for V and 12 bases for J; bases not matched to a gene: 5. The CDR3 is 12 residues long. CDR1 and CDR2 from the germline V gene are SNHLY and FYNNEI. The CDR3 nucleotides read TGTGCCAGCAGTGAACGGGACAGGGATGTGTACTTC. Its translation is CASSERDRDVYF.

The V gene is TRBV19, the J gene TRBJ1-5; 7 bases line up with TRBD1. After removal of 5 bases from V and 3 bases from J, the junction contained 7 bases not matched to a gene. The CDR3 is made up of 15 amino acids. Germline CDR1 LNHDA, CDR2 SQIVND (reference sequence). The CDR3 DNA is TGTGCCAGTAGTGGGACGACAGGGAACAATCAGCCCCAGCATTTT. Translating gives CASSGTTGNNQPQHF.

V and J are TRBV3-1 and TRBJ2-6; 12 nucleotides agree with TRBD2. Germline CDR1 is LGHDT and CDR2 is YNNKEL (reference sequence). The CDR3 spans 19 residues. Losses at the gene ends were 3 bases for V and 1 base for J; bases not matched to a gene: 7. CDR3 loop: CASSHLTSGGPSGANVLTF. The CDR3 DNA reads TGTGCCAGCAGCCACCTGACTAGCGGGGGACCATCTGGGGCCAACGTCCTGACTTTC.

The CDR3 coding sequence is TGTGCCACCGGGGACGGGAACACTGAAGCTTTCTTT. Its translation: CATGDGNTEAFF. This chain links TRBV7-9 with TRBJ1-1; perhaps TRBD1 as D (5 bases). The CDR3 has 12 residues. Germline loops: CDR1 SEHNR, CDR2 FQNEAQ (reference sequence). Between the trimmed V and J ends, which lost 10 bases and 1 base, there was a span of 10 bases.

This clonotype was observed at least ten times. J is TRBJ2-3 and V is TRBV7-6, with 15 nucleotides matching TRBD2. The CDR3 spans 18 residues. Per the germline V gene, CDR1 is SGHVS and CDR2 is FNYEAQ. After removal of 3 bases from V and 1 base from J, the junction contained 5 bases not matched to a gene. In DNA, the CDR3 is TGTGCCAGCAGCTTTGGACTAGCGGGGGGGATCGGCACAGATACGCAGTATTTT. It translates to CASSFGLAGGIGTDTQYF.

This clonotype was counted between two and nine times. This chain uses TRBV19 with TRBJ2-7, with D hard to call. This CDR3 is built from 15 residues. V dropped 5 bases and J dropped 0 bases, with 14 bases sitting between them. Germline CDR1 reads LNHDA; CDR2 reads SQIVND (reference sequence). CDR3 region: CASSGSKAISYEQYF. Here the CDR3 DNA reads TGTGCCAGTAGTGGTTCCAAAGCCATCTCCTACGAGCAGTACTTC.

The CDR3, as DNA: TGTGCCAGCAATCAGGGGACTCGGGATGGCTACACCTTC. Translating gives CASNQGTRDGYTF. This chain joins TRBV19 and TRBJ1-2, with a weak D call TRBD1 (6 bases). With 9 bases removed from V and 6 bases from J, the gap between germline ends came to 17 bases. The CDR3 is 13 residues long. Germline CDR1 reads LNHDA; CDR2 reads SQIVND (reference sequence).

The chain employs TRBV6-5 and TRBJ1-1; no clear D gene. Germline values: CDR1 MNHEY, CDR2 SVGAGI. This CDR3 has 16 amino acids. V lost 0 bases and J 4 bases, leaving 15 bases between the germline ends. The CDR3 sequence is CASSYSAGELSTEAFF. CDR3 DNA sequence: TGTGCCAGCAGTTACTCGGCTGGGGAGCTCAGCACTGAAGCTTTCTTT.

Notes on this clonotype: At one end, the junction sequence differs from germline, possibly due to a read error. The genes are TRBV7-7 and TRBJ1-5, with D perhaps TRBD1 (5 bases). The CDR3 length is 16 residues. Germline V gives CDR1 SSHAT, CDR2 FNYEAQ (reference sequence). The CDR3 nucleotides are TGTGCTAGCAGCTCAGCCGGGGCAGCGGGTAATCAGCCCCAGCATTTT. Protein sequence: CASSSAGAAGNQPQHF. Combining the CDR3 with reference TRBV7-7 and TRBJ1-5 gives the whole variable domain GAGVSQSPRYKVTKRGQDVTLRCDPISSHATLYWYQQALGQGPEFLTYFNYEAQPDKSGLPSDRFSAERPEGSISTLTIQRTEQRDSAMYRCASSSAGAAGNQPQHFGDGTRLSIL.

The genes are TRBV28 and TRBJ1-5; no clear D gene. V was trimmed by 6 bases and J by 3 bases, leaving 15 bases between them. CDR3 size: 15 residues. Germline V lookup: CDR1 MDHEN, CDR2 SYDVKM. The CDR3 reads CASRLGPFSNQPQHF. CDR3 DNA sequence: TGTGCCAGCAGACTCGGACCTTTTTCCAATCAGCCCCAGCATTTT.